This T cell receptor (beta chain) was obtained from a study of T cell repertoires in cytomegalovirus infection. Study in general: Selection of CMV epitopes for the study included recently identified HLA-C-restricted and well-studied HLA-B-restricted ones.

TCRdb ran MiXCR on the reads and lists one entry per CDR3 protein. Counted here are about 63,000 distinct CDR3 sequences, 20% occurring once; the ten biggest clones make up around 70%. With 0 bases removed from V and 3 bases from J, the gap between germline ends came to 7 bases. The CDR3 runs 14 residues. The V gene's germline CDR1 is LGHNA and CDR2 YSLEER. This clonotype was detected only a few times. What it binds is unknown. Findings and caveats of the study: In two of eight donors, the top clonotype was HLA-C-restricted CMV-specific.

This receptor was obtained from a human donor in good health (CMV status not recorded). Some clones in this sample may be carry-over from other donors' samples. This rearrangement joins TRBV4-3 to TRBJ2-3; tentatively, D is TRBD2 (6 bases). This sample comprised CD8+ T cells from cultured PBMCs, obtained from culture after CMV antigen stimulation. Here the CDR3 DNA reads TGCGCCAGCAGCCAAGAACTAGCTACAGATACGCAGTATTTT. Residues: CASSQELATDTQYF.